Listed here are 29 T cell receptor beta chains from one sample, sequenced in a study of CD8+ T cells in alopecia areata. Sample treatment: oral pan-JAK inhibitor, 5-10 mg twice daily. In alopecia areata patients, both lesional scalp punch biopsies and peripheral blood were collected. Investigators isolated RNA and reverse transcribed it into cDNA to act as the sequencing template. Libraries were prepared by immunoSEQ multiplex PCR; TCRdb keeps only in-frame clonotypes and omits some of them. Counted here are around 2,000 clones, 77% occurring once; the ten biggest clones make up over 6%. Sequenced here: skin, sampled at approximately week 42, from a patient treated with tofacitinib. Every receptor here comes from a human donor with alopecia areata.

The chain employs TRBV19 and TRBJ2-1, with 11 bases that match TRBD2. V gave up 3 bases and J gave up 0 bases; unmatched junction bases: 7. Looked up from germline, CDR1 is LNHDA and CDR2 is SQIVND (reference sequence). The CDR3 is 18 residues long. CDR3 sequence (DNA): TGTGCCAGTAGTATCCAGTCTAGCGGGGGGAGCTCCTACAATGAGCAGTTCTTC. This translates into CASSIQSSGGSSYNEQFF. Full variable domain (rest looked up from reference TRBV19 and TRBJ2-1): DGGITQSPKYLFRKEGQNVTLSCEQNLNHDAMYWYRQDPGQGLRLIYYSQIVNDFQKGDIAEGYSVSREKKESFPLTVTSAQKNPTAFYLCASSIQSSGGSSYNEQFFGPGTRLTVL.

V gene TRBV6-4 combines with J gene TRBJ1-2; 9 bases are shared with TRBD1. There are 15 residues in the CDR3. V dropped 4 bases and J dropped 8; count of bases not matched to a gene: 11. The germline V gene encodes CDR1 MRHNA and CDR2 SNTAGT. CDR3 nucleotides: TGTGCCAGCAGTGCGTCCGGGACAGGGTTAGGAGGCTACACCTTC. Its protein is CASSASGTGLGGYTF.

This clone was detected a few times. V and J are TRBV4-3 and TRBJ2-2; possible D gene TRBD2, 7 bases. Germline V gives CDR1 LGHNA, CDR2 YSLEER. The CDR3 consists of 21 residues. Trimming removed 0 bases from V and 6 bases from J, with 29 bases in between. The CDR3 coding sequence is TGCGCCAGCAGCCAAGATGGCATTTATACCCGGGGGGCCATTCTCGCCGGGGAGCTGTTTTTT. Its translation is CASSQDGIYTRGAILAGELFF.

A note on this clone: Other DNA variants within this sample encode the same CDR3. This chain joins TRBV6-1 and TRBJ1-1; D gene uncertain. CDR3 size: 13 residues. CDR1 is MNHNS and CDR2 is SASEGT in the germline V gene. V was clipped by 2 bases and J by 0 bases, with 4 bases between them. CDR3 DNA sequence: TGTGCCAGCAGTGAAATTCTGAACACTGAAGCTTTCTTT. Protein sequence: CASSEILNTEAFF.

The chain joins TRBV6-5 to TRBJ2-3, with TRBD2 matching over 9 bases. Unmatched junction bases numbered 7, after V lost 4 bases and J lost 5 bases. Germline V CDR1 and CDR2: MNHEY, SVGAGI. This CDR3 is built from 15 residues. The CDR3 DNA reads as TGTGCCAGCAGTTTTGGGCTAGCGGGGATAGATACGCAGTATTTT. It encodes CASSFGLAGIDTQYF.

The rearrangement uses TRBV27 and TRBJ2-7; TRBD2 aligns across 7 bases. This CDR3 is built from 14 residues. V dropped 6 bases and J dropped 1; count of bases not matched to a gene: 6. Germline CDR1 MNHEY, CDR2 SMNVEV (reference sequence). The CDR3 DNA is TGTGCCAGCAGCAGGGCGGGGGTATCCTACGAGCAGTACTTC. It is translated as CASSRAGVSYEQYF.

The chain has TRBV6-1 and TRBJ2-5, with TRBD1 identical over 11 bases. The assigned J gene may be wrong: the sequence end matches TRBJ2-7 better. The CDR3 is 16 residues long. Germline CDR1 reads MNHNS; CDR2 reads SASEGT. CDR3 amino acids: CASSEAAGQGAYEQYF. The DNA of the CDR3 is TGTGCCAGCAGTGAAGCGGCGGGACAGGGGGCCTACGAGCAGTACTTC.

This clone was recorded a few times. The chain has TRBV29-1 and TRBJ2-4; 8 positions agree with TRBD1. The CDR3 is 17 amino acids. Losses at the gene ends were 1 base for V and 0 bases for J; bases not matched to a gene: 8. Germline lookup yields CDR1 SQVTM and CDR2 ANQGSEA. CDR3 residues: CSVEAPDRALAKNIQYF. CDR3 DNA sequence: TGCAGCGTTGAAGCCCCGGACAGGGCACTAGCCAAAAACATTCAGTACTTC.

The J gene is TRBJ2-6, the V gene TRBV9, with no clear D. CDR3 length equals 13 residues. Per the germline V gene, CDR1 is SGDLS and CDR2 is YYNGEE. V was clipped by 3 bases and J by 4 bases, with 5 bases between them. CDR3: CASSASGANVLTF. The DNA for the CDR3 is TGTGCCAGCAGCGCGTCCGGGGCCAACGTCCTGACTTTC. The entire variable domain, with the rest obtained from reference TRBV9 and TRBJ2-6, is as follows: DSGVTQTPKHLITATGQRVTLRCSPRSGDLSVYWYQQSLDQGLQFLIQYYNGEERAKGNILERFSAQQFPDLHSELNLSSLELGDSALYFCASSASGANVLTFGAGSRLTVL.

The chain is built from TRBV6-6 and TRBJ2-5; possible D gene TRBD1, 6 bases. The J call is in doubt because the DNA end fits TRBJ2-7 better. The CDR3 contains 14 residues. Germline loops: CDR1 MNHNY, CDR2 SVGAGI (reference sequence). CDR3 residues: CASRLRDTIAEQYF. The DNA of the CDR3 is TGTGCCAGCAGACTCCGGGACACCATAGCCGAGCAGTACTTC.

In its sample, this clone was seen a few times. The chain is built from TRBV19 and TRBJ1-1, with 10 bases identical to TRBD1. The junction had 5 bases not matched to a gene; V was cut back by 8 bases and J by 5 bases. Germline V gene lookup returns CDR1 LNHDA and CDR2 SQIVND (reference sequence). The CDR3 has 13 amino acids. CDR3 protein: CASWDRGETEAFF. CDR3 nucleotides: TGTGCCAGTTGGGACAGGGGTGAAACTGAAGCTTTCTTT.

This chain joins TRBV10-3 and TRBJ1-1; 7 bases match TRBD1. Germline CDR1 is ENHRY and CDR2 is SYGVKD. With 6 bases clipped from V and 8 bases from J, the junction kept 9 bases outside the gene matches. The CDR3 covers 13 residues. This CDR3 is CAIRKGAGPEAFF. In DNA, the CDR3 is TGTGCCATCAGGAAGGGGGCTGGTCCCGAAGCTTTCTTT.

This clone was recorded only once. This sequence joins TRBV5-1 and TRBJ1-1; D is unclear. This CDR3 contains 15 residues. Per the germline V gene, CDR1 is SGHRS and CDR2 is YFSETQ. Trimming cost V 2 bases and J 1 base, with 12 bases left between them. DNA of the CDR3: TGCGCCAGCAGCTTAAACGTCGGTGAGAACACTGAAGCTTTCTTT. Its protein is CASSLNVGENTEAFF.

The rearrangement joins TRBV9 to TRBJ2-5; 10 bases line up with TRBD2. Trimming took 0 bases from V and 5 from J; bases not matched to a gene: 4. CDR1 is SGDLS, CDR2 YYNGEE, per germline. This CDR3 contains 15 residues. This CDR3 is CASSVGNSGGETQYF. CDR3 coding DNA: TGTGCCAGCAGCGTAGGAAATAGCGGGGGGGAGACCCAGTACTTC.

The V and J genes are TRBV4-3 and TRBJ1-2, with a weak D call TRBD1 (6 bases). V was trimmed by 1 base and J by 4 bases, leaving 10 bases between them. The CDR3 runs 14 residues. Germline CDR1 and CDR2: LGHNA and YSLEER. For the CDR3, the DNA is TGCGCCAGCAGCCAAGTTCGGGGGCCCTATGGCTACACCTTC. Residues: CASSQVRGPYGYTF.

CDR3 sequence: CASSLLRDRSYGYTF. Here the CDR3 DNA reads TGTGCCAGCAGCTTGCTCCGGGACAGGAGCTATGGCTACACCTTC. The chain couples TRBV5-6 to TRBJ1-2; 8 bases agree with TRBD1. This CDR3 region has 15 residues. Germline values: CDR1 SGHDT, CDR2 YYEEEE. Germline trimming cut 1 base from V and 4 bases from J; bases unmatched to any gene: 6.

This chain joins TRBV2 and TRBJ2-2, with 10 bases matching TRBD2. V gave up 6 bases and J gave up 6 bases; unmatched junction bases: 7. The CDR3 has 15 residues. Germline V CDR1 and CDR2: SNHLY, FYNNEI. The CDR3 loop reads CASRRLAGASGELFF. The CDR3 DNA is TGTGCCAGCAGACGGCTAGCGGGGGCGTCCGGGGAGCTGTTTTTT. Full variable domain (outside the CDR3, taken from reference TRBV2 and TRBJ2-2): EPEVTQTPSHQVTQMGQEVILRCVPISNHLYFYWYRQILGQKVEFLVSFYNNEISEKSEIFDDQFSVERPDGSNFTLKIRSTKLEDSAMYFCASRRLAGASGELFFGEGSRLTVL.

The CDR3 DNA reads TGTGCCAGCAGTGGGGGCGAAATCAACTACGAGCAGTACTTC. This codes for CASSGGEINYEQYF. V usage is TRBV5-5 and J usage is TRBJ2-7, with D possibly matching TRBD1 (6 bases). The CDR3 is 14 residues long. The V and J ends lost 5 bases and 3 bases respectively, with 15 bases between them. Per germline, CDR1 SGHKS and CDR2 YYEKEE (reference sequence). The whole variable domain, filled in from reference TRBV5-5 and TRBJ2-7, reads DAGVTQSPTHLIKTRGQQVTLRCSPISGHKSVSWYQQVLGQGPQFIFQYYEKEERGRGNFPDRFSARQFPNYSSELNVNALLLGDSALYLCASSGGEINYEQYFGPGTRLTVT.

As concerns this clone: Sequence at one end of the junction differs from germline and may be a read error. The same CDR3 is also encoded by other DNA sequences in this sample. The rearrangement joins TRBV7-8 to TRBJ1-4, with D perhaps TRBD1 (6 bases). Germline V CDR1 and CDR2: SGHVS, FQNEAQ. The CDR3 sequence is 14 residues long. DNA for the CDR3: TGTGCCAGCAGGATACAGGGAATGGATGAAAAACTGTTCTTT. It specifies CASRIQGMDEKLFF.

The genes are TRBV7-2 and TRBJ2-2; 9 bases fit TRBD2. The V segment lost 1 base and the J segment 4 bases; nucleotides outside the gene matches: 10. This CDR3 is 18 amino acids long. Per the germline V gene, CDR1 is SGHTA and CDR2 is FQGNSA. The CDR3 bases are TGTGCCAGCAGCTTAGTTTCGGGCGGGGGGGCCCCCACCGGGGAGCTGTTTTTT. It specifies CASSLVSGGGAPTGELFF.

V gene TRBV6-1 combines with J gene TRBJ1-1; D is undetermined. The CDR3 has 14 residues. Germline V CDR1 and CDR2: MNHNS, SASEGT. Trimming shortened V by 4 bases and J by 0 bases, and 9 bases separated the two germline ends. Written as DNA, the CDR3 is TGTGCCAGCAGTGTAATAGCCATGAACACTGAAGCTTTCTTT. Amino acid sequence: CASSVIAMNTEAFF.

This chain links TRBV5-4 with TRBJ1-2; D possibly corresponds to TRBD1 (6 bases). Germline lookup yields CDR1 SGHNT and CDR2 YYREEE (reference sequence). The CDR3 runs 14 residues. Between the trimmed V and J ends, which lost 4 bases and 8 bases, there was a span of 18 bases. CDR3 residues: CASSRIQGPMGYTF. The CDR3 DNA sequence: TGTGCCAGCAGCCGAATACAGGGTCCGATGGGCTACACCTTC.

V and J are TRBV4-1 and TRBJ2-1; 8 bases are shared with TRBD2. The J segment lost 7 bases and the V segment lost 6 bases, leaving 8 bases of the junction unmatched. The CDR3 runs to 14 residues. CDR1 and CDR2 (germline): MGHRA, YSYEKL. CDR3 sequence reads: CASSPGLGENEQFF. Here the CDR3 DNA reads TGCGCCAGCAGTCCGGGACTAGGGGAGAATGAGCAGTTCTTC.

The CDR3: CASSRTGFENVAKNIQYF. Written as DNA, the CDR3 is TGTGCCAGCAGCCGGACAGGGTTTGAAAACGTAGCCAAAAACATTCAGTACTTC. The chain carries TRBV27 and TRBJ2-4; 8 nucleotides line up with TRBD1. The V segment lost 6 bases and the J segment 0 bases; nucleotides outside the gene matches: 13. CDR3 size: 18 residues. Germline CDR1 reads MNHEY; CDR2 reads SMNVEV (reference sequence).

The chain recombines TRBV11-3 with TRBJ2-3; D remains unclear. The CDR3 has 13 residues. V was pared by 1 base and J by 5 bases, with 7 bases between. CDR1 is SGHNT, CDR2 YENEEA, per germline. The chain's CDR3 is CASSLVGGDTQYF. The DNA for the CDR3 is TGTGCCAGCAGCTTAGTGGGCGGAGATACGCAGTATTTT.

CDR3 nucleotides: TGTGCCAGCAGCCGAGGACAGGGGAACACTGAAGCTTTCTTT. Its protein is CASSRGQGNTEAFF. The gene calls are TRBV7-9 and TRBJ1-1, with 8 bases matching TRBD1. J lost 1 base, V lost 5 bases, and 3 bases had no gene match. CDR1 and CDR2 from the germline V gene are SEHNR and FQNEAQ (reference sequence). The CDR3 has 14 amino acids.

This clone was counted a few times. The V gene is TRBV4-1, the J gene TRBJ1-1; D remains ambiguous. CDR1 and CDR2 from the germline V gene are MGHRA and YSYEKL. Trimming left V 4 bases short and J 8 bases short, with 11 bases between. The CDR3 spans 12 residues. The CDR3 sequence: CASSRTAGEAFF. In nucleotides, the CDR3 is TGCGCCAGCAGCCGTACAGCTGGGGAAGCTTTCTTT.

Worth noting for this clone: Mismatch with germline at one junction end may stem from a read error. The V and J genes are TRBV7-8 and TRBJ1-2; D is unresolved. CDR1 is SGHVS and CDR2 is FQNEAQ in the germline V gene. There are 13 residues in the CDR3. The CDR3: CASSLARGYGYTF. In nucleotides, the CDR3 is TGTGCCAGCAGCCTAGCTCGGGGCTATGGCTACACCTTC. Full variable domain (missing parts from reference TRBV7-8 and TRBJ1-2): GAGVSQSPRYKVAKRGQDVALRCDPISGHVSLFWYQQALGQGPEFLTYFQNEAQLDKSGLPSDRFFAERPEGSVSTLKIQRTQQEDSAVYLCASSLARGYGYTFGSGTRLTVV.

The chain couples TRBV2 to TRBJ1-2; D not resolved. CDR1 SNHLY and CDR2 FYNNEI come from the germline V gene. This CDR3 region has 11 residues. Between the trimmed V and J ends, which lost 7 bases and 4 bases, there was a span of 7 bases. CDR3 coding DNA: TGTGCCAGCATCCTCAGCTATGGCTACACCTTC. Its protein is CASILSYGYTF.